These 10 T cell receptor beta chains share one sample of origin, sequenced in a study of identical twins. TCRdb itself ran the 5' RACE reads through MiXCR, one entry per CDR3 protein. The sample holds around 290,000 distinct CDR3 sequences, nearly 9.5% seen once. These data were also reused for a study on yellow fever vaccine responses in identical twins.

Material for sequencing was CD8+ T cells sorted from blood. These receptor sequences come from a woman between 18 and 29 years old in good health.

The chain couples TRBV20-1 to TRBJ2-3, with 8 bases identical to TRBD2. CDR1 and CDR2 from the germline V gene are DFQATT and SNEGSKA (reference sequence). The CDR3 loop spans 15 amino acids. V shed 6 bases, J shed 3 bases, and the junction held 11 bases outside the gene matches. CDR3 sequence: CSAPSTGGLTDTQYF. The CDR3 DNA sequence: TGCAGTGCCCCCTCGACGGGGGGGCTGACAGATACGCAGTATTTT.

This clonotype was seen a single time. The rearrangement links TRBV6-2 or TRBV6-3 to TRBJ2-7; D unresolved. With 5 bases removed from V and 5 bases from J, the gap between germline ends came to 13 bases. Germline V CDR1 and CDR2: MNHEY, SVGEGT. This CDR3 comprises 13 residues. The chain's CDR3 is CASSAGPVNEQYF. As DNA, the CDR3 is TGTGCCAGCAGTGCCGGCCCGGTGAACGAGCAGTACTTC.

This chain joins TRBV6-5 and TRBJ2-1; 9 nucleotides align to TRBD1. The CDR3 totals 15 residues. The ends lost 4 bases at V and 3 bases at J; junction bases unmatched: 4. The V gene's germline CDR1 is MNHEY and CDR2 SVGAGI. In DNA form, the CDR3 reads TGTGCCAGCAGTTGGACAGGGGTAATCTACAATGAGCAGTTCTTC. As protein: CASSWTGVIYNEQFF.

In this sample, this clonotype turned up many times. This chain joins TRBV12-3 or TRBV12-4 and TRBJ2-7, with 11 bases fitting TRBD2. V dropped 3 bases and J dropped 3; count of bases not matched to a gene: 1. The CDR3 has 14 amino acids. CDR3 DNA sequence: TGTGCCAGCAGTTTCCTAGCGGGGGGCTACGAGCAGTACTTC. Translation: CASSFLAGGYEQYF.

This clonotype was recorded many times. V usage is TRBV20-1 and J usage is TRBJ2-7; D unresolved. This CDR3 contains 13 residues. Germline-derived CDR1 and CDR2 are DFQATT and SNEGSKA (reference sequence). Trimming cost V 2 bases and J 4 bases, with 12 bases left between them. CDR3 DNA sequence: TGCAGTGCTAGATCCCGGTTGCGGTACGAGCAGTACTTC. Protein product: CSARSRLRYEQYF.

Many counts were recorded for this clonotype. The chain recombines TRBV29-1 with TRBJ2-2; 7 bases line up with TRBD1. V was pared by 3 bases and J by 2 bases, with 9 bases of the junction left unmatched. The germline V gene encodes CDR1 SQVTM and CDR2 ANQGSEA. The CDR3 loop spans 16 amino acids. The CDR3 loop reads CSVEGQTGYNTGELFF. As DNA, the CDR3 is TGCAGCGTTGAGGGGCAGACAGGGTACAACACCGGGGAGCTGTTTTTT.

This clonotype was detected ten times or more. The rearrangement links TRBV12-3 or TRBV12-4 to TRBJ1-1; no firm D call. Deletions cut 2 bases from V and 0 bases from J, with 4 bases between. The CDR3 is made up of 13 amino acids. The DNA of the CDR3 is TGTGCCAGCAGTTTATCGGTGAACACTGAAGCTTTCTTT. Protein product: CASSLSVNTEAFF.

This clonotype has more than one count but fewer than ten. The chain is built from TRBV6-5 and TRBJ2-5; 9 bases align to TRBD1. Per germline, CDR1 MNHEY and CDR2 SVGAGI. The CDR3 runs 15 residues. After removal of 3 bases from V and 5 bases from J, the junction contained 7 bases not matched to a gene. The CDR3, as DNA: TGTGCCAGCAGTTATTACAGGGGGCCCATGGAGACCCAGTACTTC. This gives the protein CASSYYRGPMETQYF.

This clonotype came up many times. The chain joins TRBV28 to TRBJ1-1, with D unclear. With 3 bases removed from V and 1 base from J, the gap between germline ends came to 6 bases. The CDR3 loop spans 13 amino acids. Germline V gene sequence: CDR1 MDHEN, CDR2 SYDVKM. CDR3 loop: CASSFRQNTEAFF. CDR3 nucleotide sequence: TGTGCCAGCAGTTTTAGACAGAACACTGAAGCTTTCTTT.

The CDR3, as DNA: TGTGCCAGCAGCCAAGAGTTGGTGGGTAGCTCCTACAATGAGCAGTTCTTC. Translation gives CASSQELVGSSYNEQFF. The V and J genes are TRBV4-2 and TRBJ2-1; no firm D call. The germline gives CDR1 LGHNA, CDR2 YNFKEQ. Trimming pared 0 bases from V and 0 bases from J, leaving 12 bases between. The CDR3 runs 17 residues.